Shown below are 20 T cell receptor beta chains from a single sample sequenced in a study of glioma-infiltrating T cells. Amplification of TCR alpha and beta CDR3 regions from RNA used iRepertoire nested multiplex PCR. TCRdb itself ran the multiplex PCR reads through MiXCR, one entry per CDR3 protein. The sample holds about 140,000 distinct CDR3 sequences, around 40% seen once. Material: glioma tissue, nonneoplastic brain tissue, or PBMCs (not recorded which). The receptors here all came from a human donor with low-grade glioma or glioblastoma, undergoing nonglioma brain surgery, or in good health (not recorded which).

The chain carries TRBV7-3 and TRBJ2-1; possible D gene TRBD1, 5 bases. V was clipped by 2 bases and J by 10 bases, with 18 bases between them. From germline, CDR1 is SGHTA and CDR2 FQGTGA. This CDR3 has 15 amino acids. The CDR3 here is CASSLSFGALSEQFF. The CDR3 bases are TGTGCCAGCAGCTTATCTTTTGGGGCCCTTAGCGAGCAGTTCTTC.

V gene TRBV20-1 combines with J gene TRBJ2-1; no reliable D call. The CDR3 is 11 amino acids. Trimming took 2 bases from V and 11 from J, leaving 10 bases between them. Germline-derived CDR1 and CDR2 are DFQATT and SNEGSKA (reference sequence). This CDR3 is CSARSQQQQFF. The CDR3 region has the DNA TGCAGTGCTAGATCGCAGCAGCAGCAGTTCTTC.

In this sample, this clonotype turned up a few times. The V gene is TRBV7-2, the J gene TRBJ2-3; TRBD2 matches 8 bases. The CDR3 spans 14 residues. J was trimmed by 5 bases and V by 6 bases; bases with no gene match: 7. In germline, CDR1 is SGHTA, CDR2 FQGNSA. The CDR3 DNA reads as TGTGCCAGCAGTCCACGGGGGGGCTTAGATACGCAGTATTTT. This translates into CASSPRGGLDTQYF. Based on the CDR3 plus reference TRBV7-2 and TRBJ2-3, the full variable domain is GAGVSQSPSNKVTEKGKDVELRCDPISGHTALYWYRQSLGQGLEFLIYFQGNSAPDKSGLPSDRFSAERTGGSVSTLTIQRTQQEDSAVYLCASSPRGGLDTQYFGPGTRLTVL.

This clonotype was detected a few times. The chain recombines TRBV3-1 with TRBJ1-1; D is perhaps TRBD1 (6 bases). The germline V gene has CDR1 LGHDT and CDR2 YNNKEL (reference sequence). The V and J ends lost 1 base and 3 bases respectively, with 12 bases between them. The CDR3 is 15 residues long. The CDR3 reads CASSQGGGRDTEAFF. CDR3 DNA sequence: TGTGCCAGCAGCCAAGGAGGGGGTCGGGACACTGAAGCTTTCTTT.

This clonotype was found a few times. The rearrangement links TRBV25-1 to TRBJ2-3; no clear D gene. Germline CDR1 is MGHDK and CDR2 is SYGVNS. The V gene lost 3 bases and the J gene lost 2 bases, with 6 bases spanning the gap. The CDR3 has 13 residues. The CDR3 region is CASSESPTDTQYF. CDR3 nucleotide sequence: TGTGCCAGCAGTGAGTCCCCCACAGATACGCAGTATTTT.

This clonotype was seen a handful of times. The gene calls are TRBV18 and TRBJ2-7; 8 nucleotides align to TRBD2. Germline V CDR1 and CDR2: KGHSH, LQKENI. The J segment lost 0 bases and the V segment lost 3 bases, leaving 4 bases of the junction unmatched. This CDR3 contains 15 residues. The CDR3 nucleotides are TGTGCCAGCTCACCTTCCGGGACTAGCTCCTACGAGCAGTACTTC. Protein product: CASSPSGTSSYEQYF.

The V and J genes are TRBV11-2 and TRBJ2-3; 10 bases match TRBD2. CDR3 length equals 17 residues. V shed 3 bases, J shed 0 bases, and the junction held 6 bases outside the gene matches. Germline values: CDR1 SGHAT, CDR2 FQNNGV. DNA for the CDR3: TGTGCCAGCAGCTTCGGACTAGCGGAATATAGCACAGATACGCAGTATTTT. This translates into CASSFGLAEYSTDTQYF.

The V gene is TRBV20-1, the J gene TRBJ1-2; 9 nucleotides line up with TRBD1. This CDR3 is 14 amino acids long. Germline CDR1 is DFQATT and CDR2 is SNEGSKA (reference sequence). V lost 7 bases and J lost 4; bases outside the gene matches: 10. This chain's CDR3 is CSVTPGQGTYGYTF. The CDR3 DNA is TGCAGTGTCACACCAGGACAGGGGACCTATGGCTACACCTTC.

In its sample, this clonotype was seen a few times. CDR3 DNA sequence: TGTGCCAGCAGCGGACAGGTCCTCAGCTCCTACGAGCAGTACTTC. This codes for CASSGQVLSSYEQYF. The V call is TRBV6-2 or TRBV6-3, the J call TRBJ2-7; 7 nucleotides match TRBD1. CDR1 is MNHEY, CDR2 SVGEGT, per germline. The V gene end was trimmed by 6 bases and the J gene end by 0 bases; junction bases not matched to a gene: 8. The CDR3 sequence is 15 residues long.

This chain connects TRBV7-3 to TRBJ2-3, with 9 nucleotides matching TRBD2. CDR3 length equals 16 residues. The J segment lost 4 bases and the V segment lost 1 base, leaving 6 bases of the junction unmatched. Germline V gene data show CDR1 as SGHTA and CDR2 as FQGTGA. The CDR3 sequence: CASSLRISGSSDTQYF. CDR3 nucleotides: TGTGCCAGCAGCTTAAGGATTAGCGGGAGTTCAGATACGCAGTATTTT.

The V call is TRBV20-1, the J call TRBJ2-2; tentatively, D is TRBD1 (6 bases). Trimming left V 1 base short and J 2 bases short, with 14 bases between. This CDR3 comprises 16 residues. The germline V gene has CDR1 DFQATT and CDR2 SNEGSKA (reference sequence). The CDR3 DNA sequence: TGCAGTGCTAGAGGCATCGGGACACTAAACACCGGGGAGCTGTTTTTT. As protein: CSARGIGTLNTGELFF.

This clonotype was detected only a few times. The rearrangement uses TRBV20-1 and TRBJ1-5; a possible D gene is TRBD1 (5 bases). Trimming left V 3 bases short and J 0 bases short, with 12 bases between. Germline CDR1 is DFQATT and CDR2 is SNEGSKA (reference sequence). This CDR3 comprises 15 residues. The CDR3: CSASRVGVSNQPQHF. The CDR3 nucleotides read TGCAGTGCTAGCAGAGTAGGGGTTAGCAATCAGCCCCAGCATTTT.

The chain joins TRBV2 to TRBJ1-6, with 8 bases lining up with TRBD1. Germline lookup yields CDR1 SNHLY and CDR2 FYNNEI. CDR3 length: 16 amino acids. V was clipped by 8 bases and J by 7 bases; unmatched bases: 13. In nucleotides, the CDR3 is TGTGCCAGCTGCTACAACCCGGGACAGGCAAATTCACCCCTCCACTTT. The encoded protein is CASCYNPGQANSPLHF.

V is TRBV2 and J is TRBJ2-1; D is unclear. The CDR3 has 12 residues. With 5 bases removed from V and 4 bases from J, the gap between germline ends came to 6 bases. The V gene's germline CDR1 is SNHLY and CDR2 FYNNEI. The DNA of the CDR3 is TGTGCCAGCAGTCAACAGTACAATGAGCAGTTCTTC. This translates into CASSQQYNEQFF.

The chain joins TRBV6-2 or TRBV6-3 to TRBJ1-4; TRBD1 aligns across 9 bases. CDR1 and CDR2 (germline): MNHEY, SVGEGT. The CDR3 contains 15 residues. V shed 0 bases, J shed 10 bases, and the junction held 6 bases outside the gene matches. CDR3 residues: CASSYSDRGDGKLFF. The CDR3, as DNA: TGTGCCAGCAGTTACTCAGACAGGGGGGACGGAAAACTGTTTTTT.

This clonotype showed up just a few times. V is TRBV6-1 and J is TRBJ2-1; tentative D call: TRBD2 (5 bases). The germline CDR1 and CDR2 sequences are MNHNS and SASEGT. V was shortened by 10 bases and J by 6 bases, with 13 bases between the two germline ends. The CDR3 runs to 12 residues. The CDR3 bases are TGTGCCACCGGACTTACCCCCAATGAGCAGTTCTTC. Translated, it gives CATGLTPNEQFF.

The chain is built from TRBV5-1 and TRBJ1-4, with 7 bases identical to TRBD1. Germline V lookup: CDR1 SGHRS, CDR2 YFSETQ. Germline trimming cut 1 base from V and 6 bases from J; bases unmatched to any gene: 6. The CDR3 extends over 15 amino acids. The CDR3 sequence is CASSLTGVLDEKLFF. The CDR3 nucleotides are TGCGCCAGCAGCTTGACAGGGGTATTGGATGAAAAACTGTTTTTT. Combining the CDR3 with reference TRBV5-1 and TRBJ1-4 gives the whole variable domain KAGVTQTPRYLIKTRGQQVTLSCSPISGHRSVSWYQQTPGQGLQFLFEYFSETQRNKGNFPGRFSGRQFSNSRSEMNVSTLELGDSALYLCASSLTGVLDEKLFFGSGTQLSVL.

The chain couples TRBV6-2 or TRBV6-3 to TRBJ2-7; D gene uncertain. Per germline, CDR1 MNHEY and CDR2 SVGEGT. Trimming took 0 bases from V and 2 from J, leaving 5 bases between them. This CDR3 comprises 13 residues. The CDR3 loop is CASSYSGPYEQYF. CDR3 bases: TGTGCCAGCAGTTACTCGGGTCCCTACGAGCAGTACTTC.

The J gene is TRBJ1-2, the V gene TRBV14, with 10 bases matching TRBD1. V was pared by 4 bases and J by 2 bases, with 4 bases of the junction left unmatched. CDR1 is SGHDN and CDR2 is FVKESK in the germline V gene. There are 15 residues in the CDR3. Here the CDR3 reads CASSRWTGGNYGYTF. CDR3 DNA sequence: TGTGCCAGCAGCCGCTGGACAGGGGGGAACTATGGCTACACCTTC.

The chain links TRBV4-1 to TRBJ2-1; 11 bases map to TRBD2. Trimming removed 0 bases from V and 2 bases from J; junction bases left unmatched: 9. CDR1 is MGHRA, CDR2 YSYEKL, per germline. The CDR3 covers 19 residues. CDR3 DNA: TGCGCCAGCAGCCAAGACATAGCGGGAGGGCCAGGGGCCTACAATGAGCAGTTCTTC. Amino acid sequence: CASSQDIAGGPGAYNEQFF.